What follows are 9 T cell receptor beta chains derived from one specimen sequenced in a study of cytomegalovirus exposure and HLA in healthy donors. PCR amplification relied on 60 Vbeta primers (plus 13 Jbeta primers). Produced via immunoSEQ multiplex PCR; TCRdb's table is partial and in-frame only. The sample holds around 160,000 clones, 68% seen once. The specimen sequenced was PBMCs. The receptors here all came from a woman aged 40 to 50 in good health and CMV-seropositive.

CDR3: CASSIDRASGRKETQYF. The CDR3 nucleotides are TGTGCCAGTAGTATAGATCGGGCTAGCGGGAGGAAAGAGACCCAGTACTTC. The chain has TRBV19 and TRBJ2-5; 11 nucleotides align to TRBD2. Germline V gene lookup returns CDR1 LNHDA and CDR2 SQIVND (reference sequence). With 0 bases clipped from V and 3 bases from J, the junction kept 6 bases outside the gene matches. The CDR3 extends over 17 amino acids.

This chain links TRBV28 with TRBJ2-7; D possibly corresponds to TRBD1 (5 bases). CDR1 is MDHEN and CDR2 is SYDVKM in the germline V gene. The V and J ends lost 4 bases and 8 bases respectively, with 18 bases between them. The CDR3 consists of 14 residues. The DNA of the CDR3 is TGTGCCAGCAGTTCCCCGCAGGGCCTACCGAAGCAGTACTTC. Protein: CASSSPQGLPKQYF.

V gene TRBV21-1 combines with J gene TRBJ1-5. TRBV21-1 is a pseudogene segment. The CDR3 has 14 residues. In nucleotides, the CDR3 is TGTGCCAGCAGCAGAGGATATAGCAATCAGCCCCAGCATTTT. Its protein is CASSRGYSNQPQHF.

The chain joins TRBV29-1 to TRBJ2-7; D is possibly TRBD1 (7 bases). The CDR3 contains 11 residues. Trimming removed 2 bases at V and 6 bases at J, with 8 bases between. Germline CDR1 is SQVTM and CDR2 is ANQGSEA. CDR3: CSVEQGGEQYF. CDR3 DNA sequence: TGCAGCGTTGAACAGGGGGGCGAGCAGTACTTC.

The genes are TRBV11-2 and TRBJ1-1; D call uncertain. Germline-derived CDR1 and CDR2 are SGHAT and FQNNGV. V was shortened by 6 bases and J by 0 bases, with 11 bases between the two germline ends. This CDR3 has 14 amino acids. In DNA form, the CDR3 reads TGTGCCAGCAGGAGAGTCTCCATGAACACTGAAGCTTTCTTT. This translates into CASRRVSMNTEAFF.

V usage is TRBV9 and J usage is TRBJ1-4, with 10 positions matching TRBD1. Germline loops: CDR1 SGDLS, CDR2 YYNGEE. V was pared by 6 bases and J by 8 bases, with 4 bases of the junction left unmatched. This CDR3 comprises 13 residues. As DNA, the CDR3 is TGTGCCAGCACCGGACAGGGGGGAGAAAAACTGTTTTTT. It is translated as CASTGQGGEKLFF.

The chain links TRBV29-1 to TRBJ1-6; 7 bases are a match to TRBD1. V was pared by 5 bases and J by 7 bases, with 2 bases of the junction left unmatched. In germline, CDR1 is SQVTM, CDR2 ANQGSEA. The CDR3 totals 12 residues. Here the CDR3 reads CSVRDSNSPLHF. CDR3 nucleotide sequence: TGCAGCGTTCGGGACAGCAATTCACCCCTCCACTTT.

J is TRBJ1-6 and V is TRBV6-4, with 7 bases lining up with TRBD1. The CDR3 contains 12 residues. CDR1 and CDR2 (germline): MRHNA, SNTAGT. The junction had 7 bases not matched to a gene; V was cut back by 5 bases and J by 15 bases. CDR3 residues: CASSRTGARLHF. The CDR3 coding sequence is TGTGCCAGCAGTCGGACAGGCGCGCGCCTCCACTTT.

J is TRBJ2-5 and V is TRBV6-5; TRBD2 might be the D (7 bases). With 2 bases removed from V and 1 base from J, the gap between germline ends came to 11 bases. The germline V gene has CDR1 MNHEY and CDR2 SVGAGI. The CDR3 runs 15 residues. CDR3 coding DNA: TGTGCCAGCAGTTACGCGGGGGACACCCAAGAGACCCAGTACTTC. Translated: CASSYAGDTQETQYF.